This TCR beta chain was recovered during a study of cytomegalovirus exposure and HLA in healthy donors. General observations from the study: Most TCR sequences were uncommon, yet certain public TCRs appeared in many donors. Specificity for CMV antigens was confirmed in vitro for a few of the CMV-associated chains.

The CDR3 has 19 amino acids. CDR1 is SGHDT, CDR2 YYEEEE, per germline. V lost 2 bases, J lost 3 bases, and 21 bases lay in between. Profiled with immunoSEQ multiplex PCR; TCRdb holds only in-frame clones, not every one. The sample shows about 140,000 clones, about 80% of them seen only once. Regarding this clone: What it binds is unknown.

The sequencing sample was made of PBMCs. The sequence came from a young man in good health and CMV-seropositive. The gene calls are TRBV5-6 and TRBJ2-6; perhaps TRBD2 as D (7 bases). This CDR3 is CASSLRGGSLYSGANVLTF. The CDR3 DNA is TGTGCCAGCAGCTTAAGGGGGGGGAGCCTATATAGTGGGGCCAACGTCCTGACTTTC.